Presented here are 3 T cell receptor beta chains from one specimen sequenced in a study of blood T cell repertoires in COVID-19. Assay: immunoSEQ multiplex PCR; the TCRdb copy retains only in-frame clones and omits some. The table includes over 100,000 clones, roughly three quarters detected once. Sequencing used peripheral blood. All receptors come from a woman in her 70s with acute or convalescent COVID-19.

The genes are TRBV29-1 and TRBJ1-2; 11 nucleotides align to TRBD1. V lost 6 bases to trimming and J lost 4 bases; unmatched junction nucleotides: 4. The CDR3 sequence is 13 residues long. The V gene's germline CDR1 is SQVTM and CDR2 ANQGSEA. Written as DNA, the CDR3 is TGCAGCGTAGCCGGACAGGGGGCCTATGGCTACACCTTC. Its translation is CSVAGQGAYGYTF.

This clone is a singleton in its sample. The chain links TRBV27 to TRBJ1-6, with TRBD1 as a possible D gene (5 bases). The CDR3 is 15 amino acids. V dropped 3 bases and J dropped 9 bases, with 15 bases sitting between them. Looked up from germline, CDR1 is MNHEY and CDR2 is SMNVEV (reference sequence). The CDR3, as DNA: TGTGCCAGCAGTTTGACGGCAGGGTTGATTTCACCCCTCCACTTT. This translates into CASSLTAGLISPLHF.

This chain connects TRBV7-8 to TRBJ1-5; maybe TRBD1 (6 bases). The V gene's germline CDR1 is SGHVS and CDR2 FQNEAQ. The CDR3 consists of 17 residues. V was pared by 1 base and J by 2 bases, with 15 bases between. The CDR3 DNA is TGTGCCAGCAGCTTAGGGCGGGGGGGGGCAGGCAATCAGCCCCAGCATTTT. It yields the protein CASSLGRGGAGNQPQHF.